The sequence of this TCR beta chain was determined in a study of T-cell memory formation after mild COVID-19. Deletions cut 3 bases from V and 11 bases from J, with 13 bases between. The CDR3 loop spans 12 amino acids. MiXCR, applied by TCRdb to the 5' RACE reads, yields one record per CDR3 protein. The repertoire holds hundreds of thousands of distinct CDR3 sequences, with approximately 22% as singletons. Sequencing was performed on PBMCs or a T cell subset sorted from them (not recorded which). The TCR sequence derives from a man between 18 and 29 years old who had mild COVID-19 (a few samples of this study predate the infection). Cell type and time point are not known. This chain connects TRBV12-3 or TRBV12-4 to TRBJ1-2, with D hard to call. CDR3 sequence reads: CASSFVIGLYTF. CDR3 nucleotides: TGTGCCAGCAGTTTCGTCATCGGGTTGTACACCTTC.